Described below is a single TCR beta chain sequence and its context. The antigen it binds to is not known. Base quality data are lacking; no much larger clone is found one base away. These data are taken from a study of glioma-infiltrating T cells after dendritic cell vaccination (dated by TCRdb to the mid-2010s). Study-wide context: The cohort included roughly 15 glioblastoma patients drawn from Phase I and II dendritic cell vaccination trials, of whom 9 were newly diagnosed and 6 had recurrent disease. Between the early 2000s and the early 2010s, patients were given autologous tumor lysate-pulsed dendritic cell vaccination. The vaccine was prepared from monocyte-derived dendritic cells that were cultured for roughly 7 days with IL-4 and GM-CSF and then pulsed overnight with autologous tumor lysate. Each patient was given three intradermal dendritic cell vaccine injections, spaced two weeks apart, in the arm below the axilla. Tumor-infiltrating lymphocyte content was quantified and tumor and blood repertoires were compared in dendritic cell-vaccinated glioblastoma patients by deep sequencing of TCR beta CDR3 regions. Survival after dendritic cell vaccination was correlated with TCR sequencing metrics such as TIL content and the overlap between tumor and blood repertoires. Points the paper makes about the study in general: After dendritic cell vaccination, a higher estimated pretreatment TIL content predicted longer time to progression and overall survival. The cohort was small and heterogeneous, with few patients having full blood and tumor sets and even fewer initial-recurrent tumor pairs. No direct relationship between TCR clonality and survival was found, suggesting that a diverse polyclonal response may matter. The three-group TCR overlap response model was described as speculative and requiring prospective validation.

Measured from the cysteine to the phenylalanine, the CDR3 is 14 residues long. The only DNA kept is the CDR3, 42 bases in frame from the first base. The germline V gene (reference sequence) supplies CDR1 SEHNR and CDR2 FQNEAQ. V gives up 2 bases and J gives up 4 bases, and the segment between their germline ends measures 11 bases. Patients were selected on the basis of adequate residual fresh-frozen tumor tissue and more than two years of available survival data. An isocitrate dehydrogenase mutation was not carried by any of the glioblastoma patients, although molecular status was otherwise variable. PBMC collection took place before vaccination, two weeks after the third vaccination, and at tumor progression if progression occurred. Genomic DNA was extracted with the Qiagen DNeasy Blood extraction Kit. TCRB CDR3 regions were amplified from roughly 1.8 ug genomic DNA, or all available DNA if less, using the immunoSEQ assay. The multiplex PCR employed 60 forward primers targeting TCR V beta segments and 13 reverse primers targeting J beta segments. Synthetic control templates were spiked into each sample at limiting dilution to estimate reads per starting template. The Illumina HiSeq System generated sequencing reads of 87 bp. The published analysis was carried out like this. PCR and sequencing errors were removed by a nearest neighbor algorithm that merged closely related sequences. TCR overlap was measured as the percentage of unique tumor TCR beta sequences that were also present in the peripheral blood of the same patient. The table was pulled from immuneACCESS by TCRdb, which kept in-frame rearrangements only. Such tables lose some clones; where checked, under half of the loss comes from unresolved V genes, and the rest has no known cause. That table is the source of V, J and clone size, and D and trimming were worked out from the DNA. A total of fewer than 85,000 clones appear in this sample, around 80% of them only once. Around 2.3% of the sample goes to the ten largest clones.

The sequence joins TRBV7-9 to TRBJ1-2, and TRBD1 may be the D gene, going by 6 matching bases. The receptor was isolated from a human donor with glioblastoma. This specimen was blood, taken before dendritic cell vaccination. The CDR3 amino acid sequence is: CASSLLGQFYGYTF. The nucleotides read TGTGCCAGCAGCTTATTAGGACAGTTCTATGGCTACACCTTC. The variable domain in full, with residues beyond the CDR3 obtained from the reference TRBV7-9 and TRBJ1-2 genes, is DTGVSQNPRHKITKRGQNVTFRCDPISEHNRLYWYRQTLGQGPEFLTYFQNEAQLEKSRLLSDRFSAERPKGSFSTLEIQRTEQGDSAMYLCASSLLGQFYGYTFGSGTRLTVV.